This TCR beta chain stems from a study of T-cell reconstitution after alpha-beta-depleted transplantation in children. This clonotype turned up a few times. Trimming at V came to 3 bases and at J to 4 bases, leaving 5 bases not matched to a gene. The germline V gene encodes CDR1 SNHLY and CDR2 FYNNEI. The CDR3 totals 14 residues. It was with unique molecular identifiers that the TCRbeta library was prepared. TCRdb recomputed calls from the PCR reads with MiXCR, one row per CDR3 protein. The top ten clones hold 4.3% of a sample with just over 350,000 distinct CDR3 sequences, roughly 13% of them seen once.

This specimen was PBMCs, taken from the stem cell graft. This chain uses TRBV2 with TRBJ2-7, with 8 nucleotides matching TRBD1. This clonotype was sampled from a human donor who donated a stem cell graft to a child with Fanconi anemia. The CDR3 DNA sequence: TGTGCCAGCAGTGAGGGGACAGGAATATACGAGCAGTACTTC. This encodes CASSEGTGIYEQYF.